What follows describes a single T cell receptor beta chain. The sample is drawn from a study of human thymus T cells. Germline CDR1 MDHEN, CDR2 SYDVKM. V lost 5 bases and J lost 3, with 20 bases in between. The CDR3 covers 16 residues. Produced via immunoSEQ multiplex PCR; TCRdb's table is partial and in-frame only. Among roughly 86,000 clones listed, roughly 97% were seen once. Resections from corrective heart surgery supplied the thymus tissue. Sequenced: thymus tissue. The rearrangement joins TRBV28 to TRBJ2-7, with D perhaps matching TRBD2 (7 bases). The sequence came from a boy younger than two with a congenital heart defect but otherwise immunologically healthy. CDR3 sequence: CASSTTGAGDNYEQYF. CDR3 coding DNA: TGTGCCAGCAGTACCACCGGGGCGGGGGACAACTACGAGCAGTACTTC.